One T cell receptor beta chain is described in this entry. The antigen is not known. TCRdb keeps only in-frame clones here, not all; method: immunoSEQ multiplex PCR. The sample has about 39,000 clones; about 95% are singletons. The data belong to a study of graft-versus-host responses after intestinal transplantation. Across the study: Each patient got anti-thymocyte globulin induction, then tacrolimus and steroids for roughly 3 years. Findings of the study overall: Graft-donor T cell macrochimerism coincided with high graft-versus-host to host-versus-graft clonal ratios in allografts. The recipient marrow held GvH clones, and some of them showed up first in ileum or blood.

The germline CDR1 and CDR2 sequences are SGHVS and FNYEAQ. V was clipped by 1 base and J by 4 bases; unmatched bases: 7. This CDR3 contains 17 residues. The specimen was unstimulated CD8+ T cells sorted from spleen or lymph node cells, collected before transplant. The V gene is TRBV7-6, the J gene TRBJ2-3; 11 positions agree with TRBD2. The TCR was taken from a human donor who was the organ donor for an intestinal transplant. CDR3 region: CASSLEASGGYADTQYF. CDR3 in DNA: TGTGCCAGCAGCTTAGAGGCTAGCGGGGGGTACGCAGATACGCAGTATTTT.